This T cell receptor beta chain was retrieved from a study of blood T cell repertoires in COVID-19 (dated by TCRdb to about 2020). General notes on the study: Collaborator samples came from the United States, Italy and Spain and covered acute and convalescent phases of COVID-19. The repertoires were released in a freely available public database meant as a resource for research on the immune response to SARS-CoV-2. The sample metadata nearly always contained a de-identified subject ID, COVID-19 status, age in years and sex. The dataset comprised deeply sampled blood TCRbeta repertoires from subjects exposed to, actively infected with, or recovered from COVID-19. Samples came from the ongoing ImmuneRACE study (first 160 participants) plus 1,254 subjects from 6 global collaborators. HLA class I and class II types, where available, came from metadata supplied by the sample provider rather than from assay-based typing. The prospective study material was composed of cDNA or gDNA derived from T cells, B-cell-depleted T cells, or PBMCs. The research as a whole found: Clinical and demographic metadata were provided uncurated, with the amount varying by source and participant.

The CDR3 spans 18 residues, from the cysteine through the phenylalanine. Left in the record is the CDR3 DNA by itself, 54 bases read in frame from the first base. After removal of 1 base from V and 4 bases from J, the junction retains 12 bases not matched to a gene. CDR1 and CDR2 are read off the germline V gene as SGHTA and FQGTGA. Concerning this clone: Its antigen is currently not known. No base quality values were provided; no much bigger clone lies one nucleotide off.

TCRbeta CDR3 regions were amplified from genomic DNA using the immunoSEQ Assay, a bias-controlled multiplex PCR. In the source study's methods: The number of nucleated cells in each sample was estimated by amplification of reference gene primers within the assay. Sequence reads were collapsed and filtered to measure the absolute abundance of every unique TCRbeta CDR3 rearrangement. For each sample, productive Simpson clonality was calculated by taking the square root of Simpson's diversity index across productive rearrangements. The clones in this table, taken by TCRdb from immuneACCESS, are in-frame only. Not every clone is retained; where verified, under half of the shortfall comes from an unresolved V gene, and the cause of the rest is unknown. V, J and clone size derive from that table, while D and trimming were established from the DNA sequence. The sample table lists approximately 210,000 clones, 82% of them with a count of one. The biggest ten clones account for 12% of the sample.

Collaborating institutions collected whole blood in K2EDTA tubes following their own protocols. For TCRbeta analysis, collaborator samples were shipped as frozen whole blood, as isolated PBMCs, or as DNA extracted from either sample type. The sample was peripheral blood. Rearrangement joined TRBV7-3 to TRBJ2-1; 8 of the junction bases match TRBD2. The TCR originated in a woman aged 40 to 55 with acute or convalescent COVID-19. The DNA reads as follows: TGTGCCAGCAGCTTAAGAAGGTCGGGGGGGCGTCTATACAATGAGCAGTTCTTC. Its amino acids are CASSLRRSGGRLYNEQFF. Here the CDR3 is joined to the reference TRBV7-3 and TRBJ2-1 genes, and the full variable domain is: GAGVSQTPSNKVTEKGKYVELRCDPISGHTALYWYRQSLGQGPEFLIYFQGTGAADDSGLPNDRFFAVRPEGSVSTLKIQRTERGDSAVYLCASSLRRSGGRLYNEQFFGPGTRLTVL.